Presented here are 17 T cell receptor beta chains from one specimen sequenced in a study of ipilimumab plus nivolumab after autologous stem cell transplantation. Sequenced by immunoSEQ multiplex PCR; TCRdb stores in-frame clones only, minus some. The sample yields about 84,000 clones, about 83% seen once. Sequencing was performed on PBMCs, taken in a trial of ipilimumab plus nivolumab as post-transplant consolidation. All receptors derive from a male donor with diffuse large B-cell lymphoma.

This sequence joins TRBV4-1 and TRBJ1-1; TRBD1 is a possible D gene (5 bases). Trimming took off 4 bases at V and 3 bases at J, with 24 bases between the two ends. In germline, CDR1 is MGHRA, CDR2 YSYEKL. This CDR3 comprises 18 residues. The CDR3 sequence is CASSPQAAGGLGDTEAFF. CDR3 DNA: TGCGCCAGCAGCCCCCAGGCGGCGGGGGGTTTAGGGGACACTGAAGCTTTCTTT.

The V and J genes are TRBV6-6 and TRBJ2-7, with 8 bases identical to TRBD1. Trimming at V came to 5 bases and at J to 6 bases, leaving 12 bases not matched to a gene. In germline, CDR1 is MNHNY, CDR2 SVGAGI (reference sequence). The CDR3 is made up of 15 amino acids. In DNA, the CDR3 is TGTGCCAGCAGTCTCCCCGGACAGGGTTTGGGCGAGCAGTACTTC. Translating gives CASSLPGQGLGEQYF.

In its sample, this clone was seen a few times. The V and J genes are TRBV2 and TRBJ1-1; D remains ambiguous. CDR1 SNHLY and CDR2 FYNNEI come from the germline V gene. Trimming cost V 6 bases and J 3 bases, with 11 bases left between them. The CDR3 consists of 13 residues. CDR3 protein: CASSPLADTEAFF. In nucleotides, the CDR3 is TGTGCCAGCAGCCCCCTCGCGGACACTGAAGCTTTCTTT.

J is TRBJ1-6 and V is TRBV5-4, with D possibly being TRBD1 (6 bases). Germline CDR1 reads SGHNT; CDR2 reads YYREEE (reference sequence). V was trimmed by 10 bases and J by 7 bases, leaving 15 bases between them. The CDR3 is 13 amino acids. CDR3 residues: CAVGRGRNSPLHF. The CDR3 DNA reads TGTGCCGTAGGCAGGGGAAGGAATTCACCCCTCCACTTT.

The J gene is TRBJ1-2, the V gene TRBV19, with D possibly matching TRBD1 (5 bases). CDR3 length: 15 amino acids. V was clipped by 8 bases and J by 5 bases, with 21 bases between them. Germline V gene lookup returns CDR1 LNHDA and CDR2 SQIVND (reference sequence). In nucleotides, the CDR3 is TGTGCCAGTCACCTGGGGCTGGCTGCGGGTTATGGCTACACCTTC. The encoded protein is CASHLGLAAGYGYTF. Full variable domain (remainder filled in from reference TRBV19 and TRBJ1-2): DGGITQSPKYLFRKEGQNVTLSCEQNLNHDAMYWYRQDPGQGLRLIYYSQIVNDFQKGDIAEGYSVSREKKESFPLTVTSAQKNPTAFYLCASHLGLAAGYGYTFGSGTRLTVV.

The chain recombines TRBV4-3 with TRBJ2-6; D possibly uses TRBD1 or TRBD2 (5 bases each). The CDR3 consists of 17 residues. The germline CDR1 and CDR2 sequences are LGHNA and YSLEER. V was cut by 1 base and J by 2 bases, with 12 bases left in between. DNA for the CDR3: TGCGCCAGCAGCCAAGTAATTCGAGGGGCTGGGGCCAACGTCCTGACTTTC. Translation gives CASSQVIRGAGANVLTF.

The rearrangement joins TRBV7-2 to TRBJ1-2; the D gene is possibly TRBD1 (6 bases). Trimming cost V 5 bases and J 2 bases, with 21 bases left between them. This CDR3 contains 17 residues. Germline-derived CDR1 and CDR2 are SGHTA and FQGNSA. Written as DNA, the CDR3 is TGTGCCAGCAGCCTAGGGGGGGGCAGCGGAACAAACTATGGCTACACCTTC. This encodes CASSLGGGSGTNYGYTF.

This sequence joins TRBV15 and TRBJ1-3; 8 bases fit TRBD1. The CDR3 consists of 16 residues. V shed 3 bases and J 4 bases; nucleotides not matched to a gene: 8. Looked up from germline, CDR1 is LNHNV and CDR2 is YYDKDF (reference sequence). The CDR3 nucleotides are TGTGCCACCAGCAGTCGACGGACAGGGTTAGGAAACACCATATATTTT. The encoded protein is CATSSRRTGLGNTIYF.

The chain recombines TRBV5-1 with TRBJ1-1, with D unclear. From germline, CDR1 is SGHRS and CDR2 YFSETQ. This CDR3 comprises 14 residues. The V end was cut by 0 bases, the J end by 3 bases, with 9 bases between. The CDR3 spells CASSLDGVDTEAFF. The CDR3 DNA follows: TGCGCCAGCAGCTTGGATGGGGTTGACACTGAAGCTTTCTTT.

The CDR3 region is CAWSELGAVNQPQHF. DNA for the CDR3: TGTGCCTGGAGTGAATTAGGGGCAGTTAATCAGCCCCAGCATTTT. The gene calls are TRBV30 and TRBJ1-5, with a weak D call TRBD1 (5 bases). Germline CDR1 is GTSNPN and CDR2 is SVGIG (reference sequence). The CDR3 is 15 amino acids. With 1 base removed from V and 4 bases from J, the gap between germline ends came to 14 bases.

The chain's CDR3 is CARTGETQYF. The CDR3 coding sequence is TGTGCCCGGACAGGGGAAACCCAGTACTTC. The V and J genes are TRBV19 and TRBJ2-5; 9 bases match TRBD1. Per germline, CDR1 LNHDA and CDR2 SQIVND (reference sequence). The CDR3 spans 10 residues. The J segment lost 8 bases and the V segment lost 11 bases, leaving 3 bases of the junction unmatched. Full variable domain (remainder filled in from reference TRBV19 and TRBJ2-5): DGGITQSPKYLFRKEGQNVTLSCEQNLNHDAMYWYRQDPGQGLRLIYYSQIVNDFQKGDIAEGYSVSREKKESFPLTVTSAQKNPTAFYLCARTGETQYFGPGTRLLVL.

This chain uses TRBV5-1 with TRBJ1-3; 7 bases align to TRBD1. V lost 3 bases, J lost 0 bases, and 0 bases stayed unmatched. Germline V gene lookup returns CDR1 SGHRS and CDR2 YFSETQ. The CDR3 consists of 14 residues. CDR3 DNA sequence: TGCGCCAGCAGCTGGGACAGCTCTGGAAACACCATATATTTT. Translating gives CASSWDSSGNTIYF.

The V gene is TRBV7-8, the J gene TRBJ2-3; 12 bases fit TRBD2. Germline assignment: CDR1 SGHVS and CDR2 FQNEAQ. This CDR3 spans 17 amino acids. V trimming: 2 bases; J trimming: 1 base; junction bases outside the gene matches: 4. CDR3 protein: CASSLTSGGLGTDTQYF. DNA of the CDR3: TGTGCCAGCAGCTTAACTAGCGGGGGGCTTGGCACAGATACGCAGTATTTT. Full variable domain (missing parts from reference TRBV7-8 and TRBJ2-3): GAGVSQSPRYKVAKRGQDVALRCDPISGHVSLFWYQQALGQGPEFLTYFQNEAQLDKSGLPSDRFFAERPEGSVSTLKIQRTQQEDSAVYLCASSLTSGGLGTDTQYFGPGTRLTVL.

This chain links TRBV19 with TRBJ2-3; D may be TRBD1 (5 bases). V was cut by 8 bases and J by 3 bases, with 12 bases left in between. Germline V CDR1 and CDR2: LNHDA, SQIVND (reference sequence). This CDR3 is 13 amino acids long. The CDR3 region is CASRRQGTDTQYF. DNA for the CDR3: TGTGCCAGTCGTCGGCAGGGAACAGATACGCAGTATTTT.

The chain joins TRBV20-1 to TRBJ1-2; D perhaps matches TRBD1 (6 bases). Trimming took off 6 bases at V and 4 bases at J, with 9 bases between the two ends. There are 11 residues in the CDR3. The V gene's germline CDR1 is DFQATT and CDR2 SNEGSKA (reference sequence). CDR3 in DNA: TGCAGTGCCCTGGACAGCTATGGCTACACCTTC. It is translated as CSALDSYGYTF.

The rearrangement links TRBV7-2 to TRBJ1-5; no clear D gene. With 1 base removed from V and 7 bases from J, the gap between germline ends came to 11 bases. Germline V gene lookup returns CDR1 SGHTA and CDR2 FQGNSA. The CDR3 has 14 amino acids. The CDR3 loop reads CASSLVRLGQPQHF. The CDR3, as DNA: TGTGCCAGCAGCTTAGTCCGATTGGGACAGCCCCAGCATTTT.

The V gene is TRBV6-6, the J gene TRBJ1-3; D remains ambiguous. The CDR3 contains 12 residues. Germline CDR1 is MNHNY and CDR2 is SVGAGI (reference sequence). V shed 8 bases and J shed 0 bases, with 5 bases lying between them. CDR3 loop: CASLGSGNTIYF. The CDR3 DNA reads as TGTGCCAGCCTGGGCTCTGGAAACACCATATATTTT.